The clone carrying this TCR beta chain was found once. TCRdb reprocessed the RT-PCR reads with MiXCR, giving one entry per CDR3 protein. The sample has 650,000 to 800,000 distinct CDR3 sequences, 12% to 15% seen once. The clonotype was recovered from a female donor in good health, serving as a healthy control. Specimen: memory CD4+ T cells from blood.

Here the CDR3 reads CASSLNRDRYEQYF. The CDR3 nucleotides are TGTGCCAGCAGCTTAAACCGGGACCGCTACGAGCAGTACTTC. The chain carries TRBV11-1 and TRBJ2-7, with D perhaps given as TRBD1 or TRBD2 (5 bases each). Trimming cost V 2 bases and J 3 bases, with 11 bases left between them. The CDR3 runs 14 residues. Germline loops: CDR1 SGHAT, CDR2 FQDESV (reference sequence).